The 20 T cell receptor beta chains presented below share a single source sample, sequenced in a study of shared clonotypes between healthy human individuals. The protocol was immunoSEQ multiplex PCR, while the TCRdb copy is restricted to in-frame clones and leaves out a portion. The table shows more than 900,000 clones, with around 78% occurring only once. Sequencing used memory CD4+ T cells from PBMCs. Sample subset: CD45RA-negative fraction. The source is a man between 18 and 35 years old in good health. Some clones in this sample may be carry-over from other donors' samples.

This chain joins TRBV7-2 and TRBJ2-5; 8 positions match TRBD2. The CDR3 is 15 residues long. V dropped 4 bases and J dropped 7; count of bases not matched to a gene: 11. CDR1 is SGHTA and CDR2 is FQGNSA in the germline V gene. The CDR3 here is CASSSRTSRWGTQYF. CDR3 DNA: TGTGCCAGCAGCTCTCGGACTAGCCGATGGGGGACCCAGTACTTC. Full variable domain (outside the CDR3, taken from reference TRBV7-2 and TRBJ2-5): GAGVSQSPSNKVTEKGKDVELRCDPISGHTALYWYRQSLGQGLEFLIYFQGNSAPDKSGLPSDRFSAERTGGSVSTLTIQRTQQEDSAVYLCASSSRTSRWGTQYFGPGTRLLVL.

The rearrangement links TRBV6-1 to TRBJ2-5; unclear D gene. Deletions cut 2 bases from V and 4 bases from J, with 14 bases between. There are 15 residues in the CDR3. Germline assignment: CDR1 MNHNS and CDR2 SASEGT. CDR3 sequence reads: CASSEILGFPETQYF. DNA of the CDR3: TGTGCCAGCAGTGAAATTCTGGGTTTCCCAGAGACCCAGTACTTC.

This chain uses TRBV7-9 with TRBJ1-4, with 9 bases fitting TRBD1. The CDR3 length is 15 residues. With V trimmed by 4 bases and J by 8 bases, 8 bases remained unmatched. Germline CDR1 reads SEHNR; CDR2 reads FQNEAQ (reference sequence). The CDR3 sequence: CASSSGTGRLEKLFF. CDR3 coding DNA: TGTGCCAGCAGCTCCGGGACAGGGCGGTTGGAAAAACTGTTTTTT.

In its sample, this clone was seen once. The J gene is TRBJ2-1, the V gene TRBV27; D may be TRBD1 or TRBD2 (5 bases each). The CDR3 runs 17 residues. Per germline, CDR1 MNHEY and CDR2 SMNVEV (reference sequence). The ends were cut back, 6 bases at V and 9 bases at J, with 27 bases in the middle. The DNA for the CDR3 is TGTGCCAGCAGCCCCACAATCGTGGCTAGTGGGACGGTTGAGCAGTTCTTC. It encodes CASSPTIVASGTVEQFF.

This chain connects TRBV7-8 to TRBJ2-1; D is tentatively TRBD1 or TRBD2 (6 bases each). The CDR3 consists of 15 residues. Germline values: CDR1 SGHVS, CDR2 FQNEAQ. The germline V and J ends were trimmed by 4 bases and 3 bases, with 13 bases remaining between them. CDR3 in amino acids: CASSSKGGYYNEQFF. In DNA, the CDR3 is TGTGCCAGCAGCTCGAAGGGGGGTTACTACAATGAGCAGTTCTTC.

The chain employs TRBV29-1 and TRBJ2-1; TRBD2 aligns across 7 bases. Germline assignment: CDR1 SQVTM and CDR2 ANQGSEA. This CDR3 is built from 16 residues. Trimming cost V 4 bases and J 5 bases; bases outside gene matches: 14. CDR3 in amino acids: CSVVGGRAASDNEQFF. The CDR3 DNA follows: TGCAGCGTTGTGGGTGGGAGGGCGGCCTCTGACAATGAGCAGTTCTTC.

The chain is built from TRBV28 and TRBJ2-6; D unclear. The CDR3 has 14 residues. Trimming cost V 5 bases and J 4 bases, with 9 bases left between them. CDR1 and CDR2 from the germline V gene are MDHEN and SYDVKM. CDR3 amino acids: CASSLSGGANVLTF. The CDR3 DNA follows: TGTGCCAGCAGTCTGTCGGGCGGGGCCAACGTCCTGACTTTC.

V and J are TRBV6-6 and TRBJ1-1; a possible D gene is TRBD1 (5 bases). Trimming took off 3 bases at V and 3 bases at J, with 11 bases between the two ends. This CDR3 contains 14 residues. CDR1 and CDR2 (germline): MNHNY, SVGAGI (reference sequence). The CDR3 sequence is CASSYRGWDTEAFF. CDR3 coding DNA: TGTGCCAGCAGTTATAGGGGCTGGGACACTGAAGCTTTCTTT.

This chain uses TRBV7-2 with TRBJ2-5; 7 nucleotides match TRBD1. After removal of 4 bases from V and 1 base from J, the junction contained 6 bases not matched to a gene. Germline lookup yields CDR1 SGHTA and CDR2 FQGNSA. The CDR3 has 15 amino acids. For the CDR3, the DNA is TGTGCCAGCAGCTCAGAAGACAGGGCCCAAGAGACCCAGTACTTC. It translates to CASSSEDRAQETQYF.

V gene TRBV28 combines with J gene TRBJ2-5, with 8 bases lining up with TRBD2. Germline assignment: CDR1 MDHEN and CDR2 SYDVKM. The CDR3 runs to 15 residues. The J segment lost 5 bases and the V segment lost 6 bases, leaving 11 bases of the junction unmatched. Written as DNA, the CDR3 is TGTGCCAGCAGACATCCCCGGGGGGGCTACGAGACCCAGTACTTC. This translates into CASRHPRGGYETQYF.

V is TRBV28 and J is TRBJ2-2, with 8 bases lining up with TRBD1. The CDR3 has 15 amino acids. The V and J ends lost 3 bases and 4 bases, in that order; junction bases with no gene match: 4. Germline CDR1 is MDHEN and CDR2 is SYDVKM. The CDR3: CASSFSRGLTGELFF. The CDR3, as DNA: TGTGCCAGCAGTTTCTCCAGGGGGCTCACCGGGGAGCTGTTTTTT.

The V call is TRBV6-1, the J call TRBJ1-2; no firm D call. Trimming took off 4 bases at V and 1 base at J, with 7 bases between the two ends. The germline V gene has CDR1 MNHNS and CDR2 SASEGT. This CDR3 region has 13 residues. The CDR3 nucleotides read TGTGCCAGCAGTGTGCAGGATAACTATGGCTACACCTTC. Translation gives CASSVQDNYGYTF.

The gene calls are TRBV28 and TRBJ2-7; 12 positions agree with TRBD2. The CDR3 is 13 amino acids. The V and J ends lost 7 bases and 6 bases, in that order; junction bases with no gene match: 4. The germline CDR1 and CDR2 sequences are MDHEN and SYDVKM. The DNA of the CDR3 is TGTGCCAGCACCTTGACTAGCGGGAGCGAGCAGTACTTC. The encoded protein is CASTLTSGSEQYF.

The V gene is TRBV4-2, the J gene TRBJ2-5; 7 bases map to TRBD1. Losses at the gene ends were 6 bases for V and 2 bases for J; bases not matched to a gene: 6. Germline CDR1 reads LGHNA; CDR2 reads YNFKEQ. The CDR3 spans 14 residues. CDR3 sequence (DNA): TGTGCCAGCAGACGAGGGGGCCCGCAAGAGACCCAGTACTTC. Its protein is CASRRGGPQETQYF.

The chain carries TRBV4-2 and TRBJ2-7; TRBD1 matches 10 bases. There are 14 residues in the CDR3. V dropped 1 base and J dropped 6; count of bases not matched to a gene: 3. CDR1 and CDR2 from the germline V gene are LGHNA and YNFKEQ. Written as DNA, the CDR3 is TGTGCCAGCAGCCAAGTTGGGACAGGGGTCGAGCAGTACTTC. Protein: CASSQVGTGVEQYF.

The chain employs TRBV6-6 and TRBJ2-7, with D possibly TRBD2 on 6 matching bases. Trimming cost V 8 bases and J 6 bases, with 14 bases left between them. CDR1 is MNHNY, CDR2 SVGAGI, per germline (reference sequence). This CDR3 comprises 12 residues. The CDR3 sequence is CASQRERGEQYF. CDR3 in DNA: TGTGCCAGCCAACGGGAGAGGGGCGAGCAGTACTTC.

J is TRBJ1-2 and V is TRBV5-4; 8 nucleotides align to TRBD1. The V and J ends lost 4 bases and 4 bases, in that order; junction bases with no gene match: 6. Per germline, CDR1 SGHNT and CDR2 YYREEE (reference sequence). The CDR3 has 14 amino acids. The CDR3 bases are TGTGCCAGCAGCCTAACCGGACAGGGCTATGGCTACACCTTC. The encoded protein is CASSLTGQGYGYTF.

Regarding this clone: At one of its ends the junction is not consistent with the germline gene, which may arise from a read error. The CDR3 DNA is TGTGCCGTCAGGGGGGTAAACACCGGGGAGCTGTTTTTT. Translation gives CAVRGVNTGELFF. This chain uses TRBV10-3 with TRBJ2-2; D is possibly TRBD1 (7 bases). Germline V gives CDR1 ENHRY, CDR2 SYGVKD. The CDR3 contains 13 residues.

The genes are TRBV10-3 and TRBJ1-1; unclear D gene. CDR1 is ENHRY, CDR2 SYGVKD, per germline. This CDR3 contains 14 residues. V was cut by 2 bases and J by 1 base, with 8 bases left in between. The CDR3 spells CAISEGRRNTEAFF. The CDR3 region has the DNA TGTGCCATCAGTGAGGGCAGGAGGAACACTGAAGCTTTCTTT.

The CDR3 here is CASQARGPDTQYF. DNA of the CDR3: TGTGCCAGTCAGGCCAGGGGGCCAGATACGCAGTATTTT. This chain links TRBV19 with TRBJ2-3; TRBD1 aligns across 8 bases. The CDR3 contains 13 residues. Germline CDR1 LNHDA, CDR2 SQIVND (reference sequence). The V segment lost 8 bases and the J segment 4 bases; nucleotides outside the gene matches: 5.